One sample yielded the 14 T cell receptor beta chains listed below, sequenced in a study of CD8 T cells in ankylosing spondylitis. A single record per CDR3 protein comes from TCRdb applying MiXCR to the 5' RACE reads. The repertoire includes fewer than 200,000 distinct CDR3 sequences, over 15% of them detected once, and 4.3% sits in the top ten. The sample was blood, either unsorted or a sorted T cell fraction (not recorded which). The receptors were sampled from a male donor aged 10-29 years with ankylosing spondylitis or in good health (not recorded which).

This rearrangement joins TRBV27 to TRBJ1-1, with D possibly matching TRBD1 (5 bases). This CDR3 region has 13 residues. Trimming took off 3 bases at V and 11 bases at J, with 16 bases between the two ends. CDR1 is MNHEY and CDR2 is SMNVEV in the germline V gene (reference sequence). CDR3 residues: CASSFGAGEVAFF. CDR3 DNA sequence: TGTGCCAGCAGTTTCGGGGCGGGTGAAGTGGCTTTCTTT.

A remark on this clonotype: Possible read error: a much larger clone is one base away. The gene calls are TRBV12-3 or TRBV12-4 and TRBJ1-3; 7 bases are shared with TRBD1. CDR3 size: 15 residues. The CDR3 nucleotides are TGTGCCAGCAGTTTAATAGGGGGCTCTGGAAACACCGTATATTTT. Protein product: CASSLIGGSGNTVYF.

In its sample, this clonotype was seen many times. The V and J genes are TRBV29-1 and TRBJ2-6; possibly TRBD1 for D (5 bases). Germline CDR1 and CDR2: SQVTM and ANQGSEA. The CDR3 loop spans 14 amino acids. Trimming took off 5 bases at V and 4 bases at J, with 12 bases between the two ends. The CDR3 DNA is TGCAGCGTTCAAGGGGTGGGAGGGGCCAACGTCCTGACTTTC. The encoded protein is CSVQGVGGANVLTF.

This clonotype was recorded at least ten times. The chain is built from TRBV5-1 and TRBJ2-7; TRBD2 agrees at 9 bases. The CDR3 extends over 15 amino acids. The germline CDR1 and CDR2 sequences are SGHRS and YFSETQ. With V trimmed by 2 bases and J by 1 base, 4 bases remained unmatched. CDR3 bases: TGCGCCAGCAGCTTAGCGGGGGGAGGTTCCTACGAGCAGTACGTC. Its translation is CASSLAGGGSYEQYV.

This clonotype was seen at least ten times. The chain recombines TRBV5-4 with TRBJ2-5, with D possibly matching TRBD1 (5 bases). The CDR3 covers 13 residues. The germline CDR1 and CDR2 sequences are SGHNT and YYREEE (reference sequence). Between the trimmed V and J ends, which lost 4 bases and 3 bases, there was a span of 10 bases. The CDR3 region has the DNA TGTGCCAGCAGCCCGCGACAGAAAGAGACCCAGTACTTC. It translates to CASSPRQKETQYF.

In its sample, this clonotype was seen many times. The chain couples TRBV6-2 or TRBV6-3 to TRBJ2-1; TRBD2 aligns across 7 bases. The CDR3 spans 13 residues. V was clipped by 8 bases and J by 4 bases; unmatched bases: 5. Germline-derived CDR1 and CDR2 are MNHEY and SVGEGT. The CDR3 DNA reads TGTGCCAGCCGGCCGGGGGGTTACAATGAGCAGTTCTTC. Translation gives CASRPGGYNEQFF.

In this sample, this clonotype turned up many times. V is TRBV14 and J is TRBJ2-1; D perhaps matches TRBD1 (5 bases). CDR3 size: 15 residues. The germline V and J ends were trimmed by 6 bases and 4 bases, with 16 bases remaining between them. Germline V gives CDR1 SGHDN, CDR2 FVKESK. CDR3 in DNA: TGTGCCAGCAGTCATCCAGGGTCTTGGTACAATGAGCAGTTCTTC. Protein sequence: CASSHPGSWYNEQFF.

This clonotype appeared a few times. The chain employs TRBV20-1 and TRBJ2-1; no firm D call. This CDR3 is built from 13 residues. V lost 6 bases to trimming and J lost 7 bases, with 16 bases between them. Germline values: CDR1 DFQATT, CDR2 SNEGSKA (reference sequence). The CDR3 bases are TGCAGTGCGCCCGGCCCATATCAGAATGAGCAGTTCTTC. Encoded protein: CSAPGPYQNEQFF.

V and J are TRBV18 and TRBJ2-7; 8 positions agree with TRBD2. Unmatched junction bases numbered 13, after V lost 4 bases and J lost 2 bases. CDR3 size: 17 residues. Germline-derived CDR1 and CDR2 are KGHSH and LQKENI. CDR3 amino acids: CASSRDPGLGVAYEQYV. CDR3 sequence (DNA): TGTGCCAGCTCACGAGACCCGGGACTAGGAGTGGCCTACGAGCAGTACGTC.

The chain links TRBV29-1 to TRBJ2-1; possible D gene TRBD1, 6 bases. V lost 8 bases and J 10 bases, leaving 15 bases between the germline ends. The CDR3 has 11 amino acids. The germline V gene has CDR1 SQVTM and CDR2 ANQGSEA. The CDR3 sequence is CSTTAGVEQFF. CDR3 DNA: TGCAGCACGACGGCAGGGGTCGAGCAGTTCTTC.

This clonotype has at least ten counts. The rearrangement links TRBV12-3 or TRBV12-4 to TRBJ2-5; tentatively, D is TRBD1 (6 bases). V was shortened by 6 bases and J by 1 base, with 15 bases between the two germline ends. This CDR3 spans 15 amino acids. The CDR3 coding sequence is TGTGCCAGCAGCACAAGCCGGGACATCCAAGAGACCCAGTACTTC. It is translated as CASSTSRDIQETQYF.

The chain uses TRBV30 and TRBJ2-1, with a possible D match to TRBD1 (5 bases). With 5 bases removed from V and 5 bases from J, the gap between germline ends came to 10 bases. Germline CDR1 is GTSNPN and CDR2 is SVGIG (reference sequence). There are 12 residues in the CDR3. The CDR3, as DNA: TGTGCCTGGCAGCCAGGGAACAATGAGCAGTTCTTC. Residues: CAWQPGNNEQFF.

This clonotype was counted at least ten times. CDR3 nucleotide sequence: TGTGCCAGCAGCCCGATACCTAATCAGCCCCAGCATTTT. Encoded protein: CASSPIPNQPQHF. The chain joins TRBV3-1 to TRBJ1-5; D is undetermined. The V end lost 4 bases, the J end lost 4 bases, and 8 bases lay between the germline ends. From germline, CDR1 is LGHDT and CDR2 YNNKEL (reference sequence). This CDR3 comprises 13 residues.

A few counts support this clonotype. The chain couples TRBV4-3 to TRBJ2-5; unclear D gene. V lost 0 bases and J 5 bases, leaving 7 bases between the germline ends. Germline assignment: CDR1 LGHNA and CDR2 YSLEER. The CDR3 has 13 amino acids. Here the CDR3 reads CASSQDLSETQYF. CDR3 sequence (DNA): TGCGCCAGCAGCCAAGATCTTTCGGAGACCCAGTACTTC.